The entry that follows covers one TCR beta chain sequence. Its specificity is not known. Germline assignment: CDR1 SGHAT and CDR2 FQDESV (reference sequence). V lost 5 bases to trimming and J lost 6 bases, with 13 bases between them. CDR3 length: 13 amino acids. This record comes from a study of Graves' ophthalmopathy and Graves' hyperthyroidism. The overall study: Investigators collected peripheral blood at initial diagnosis, before any treatment was given. Study findings and constraints: With a specificity of under 85% and a sensitivity of around 71%, the model predicted ophthalmopathy progression. Most thyroid clonotypes expanded beyond 0.001 frequency were also found in blood.

Transcripts of RNA were the source for amplifying TCR beta CDR3 regions. An opening RT-PCR round employed HTBI primers and preceded a second-round multiplex PCR. TCRdb redid the calling of the multiplex PCR reads with MiXCR, one entry per CDR3 protein. The repertoire holds about 400,000 distinct CDR3 sequences, with 15% to 20% as singletons. This TCR was recovered from a woman in her late teens or twenties with Graves' ophthalmopathy. Input material: peripheral blood. The genes are TRBV11-1 and TRBJ1-1; possibly TRBD1 for D (5 bases). The CDR3 DNA follows: TGTGCCAGCAGCCCCGCCTGGGACGCTGAAGCTTTCTTT. This sequence encodes CASSPAWDAEAFF.